The 2 T cell receptor beta chains below come from one sample, sequenced in a study of shared T cell receptors in the human thymus. Profiling relied on immunoSEQ multiplex PCR, and the TCRdb table lists in-frame clones only, not all of them. Here the sample spans hundreds of thousands of clones, more than 75% being singletons. This same sample was also taken into another study, of human thymus T cells.

Source material: thymocytes. The receptors were gathered from a boy younger than two with a congenital heart defect.

The chain carries TRBV30 and TRBJ2-3; 10 bases agree with TRBD2. CDR1 and CDR2 (germline): GTSNPN, SVGIG (reference sequence). The CDR3 is 16 amino acids. V trimming: 0 bases; J trimming: 7 bases; junction bases outside the gene matches: 10. In DNA form, the CDR3 reads TGTGCCTGGAGTGTACCGAAGCGGGGGGGCCTGAATACGCAGTATTTT. Residues: CAWSVPKRGGLNTQYF. Supplemented by reference TRBV30 and TRBJ2-3, the full variable domain reads SQTIHQWPATLVQPVGSPLSLECTVEGTSNPNLYWYRQAAGRGLQLLFYSVGIGQISSEVPQNLSASRPQDRQFILSSKKLLLSDSGFYLCAWSVPKRGGLNTQYFGPGTRLTVL.

This clone has only one observation. This chain links TRBV28 with TRBJ2-5; D may be TRBD1 (7 bases). CDR3 length: 15 amino acids. Germline V CDR1 and CDR2: MDHEN, SYDVKM. Trimming stripped 5 bases from V and 5 bases from J, with 18 bases between. The CDR3 sequence is CASSPGATGVETQYF. In DNA, the CDR3 is TGTGCCAGCAGTCCGGGAGCTACAGGGGTGGAGACCCAGTACTTC.